The 20 T cell receptor beta chains presented below share a single source sample, sequenced in a study of Ad26.COV2.S vaccination and SARS-CoV-2 variants. The method was immunoSEQ multiplex PCR; TCRdb's version includes in-frame clones alone and lacks a portion of them. The table has around 370,000 clones, more than 75% seen once. Treatment: around 19 received Ad26.COV2.S at low or high dose, single or two shots; about five received placebo; per-sample allocation not given. The samples date from day 63 after the first vaccine or placebo injection. The material was peripheral blood, obtained in a trial of Ad26.COV2.S vaccine versus placebo. Every receptor here comes from a person aged 18-60 years who received the Ad26.COV2.S COVID-19 vaccine or a placebo.

This chain connects TRBV6-2 or TRBV6-3 to TRBJ2-7; D is perhaps TRBD1 or TRBD2 (5 bases each). Trimming took 1 base from V and 7 from J, leaving 11 bases between them. Germline V gene data show CDR1 as MNHEY and CDR2 as SVGEGT. This CDR3 is built from 13 residues. CDR3: CASSYWGRGEQYF. For the CDR3, the DNA is TGTGCCAGCAGTTACTGGGGGAGAGGGGAGCAGTACTTC.

Only one count was recorded for this clone. J is TRBJ2-7 and V is TRBV27, with 11 bases matching TRBD2. Germline V gene lookup returns CDR1 MNHEY and CDR2 SMNVEV (reference sequence). The CDR3 sequence is 15 residues long. V dropped 7 bases and J dropped 4; count of bases not matched to a gene: 9. The CDR3 region has the DNA TGTGCCAGCACCCATGGGACTAGCGGAGGGTACGAGCAGTACTTC. It translates to CASTHGTSGGYEQYF.

This chain links TRBV10-3 with TRBJ2-7, with TRBD1 matching over 8 bases. The germline V gene has CDR1 ENHRY and CDR2 SYGVKD. V gave up 7 bases and J gave up 3 bases; unmatched junction bases: 8. The CDR3 is made up of 14 amino acids. The CDR3 spells CAIKRPDRVYEQYF. DNA of the CDR3: TGTGCCATCAAACGACCGGACAGGGTCTACGAGCAGTACTTC.

This chain links TRBV11-2 with TRBJ1-6, with TRBD1 matching 7 bases. The ends lost 2 bases at V and 7 bases at J; junction bases unmatched: 8. This CDR3 comprises 16 residues. From germline, CDR1 is SGHAT and CDR2 FQNNGV. CDR3 DNA sequence: TGTGCCAGCAGCTTAAGGCCCGGACAGGTGAATTCACCCCTCCACTTT. This translates into CASSLRPGQVNSPLHF.

This clone was found once. This chain links TRBV28 with TRBJ1-2; D gene unclear. Trimming removed 7 bases from V and 2 bases from J, with 14 bases in between. The CDR3 loop spans 14 amino acids. Germline CDR1 reads MDHEN; CDR2 reads SYDVKM. CDR3 DNA: TGTGCCAGCATAGTGTCCGGGTTGAACTATGGCTACACCTTC. Translation: CASIVSGLNYGYTF.

This chain uses TRBV30 with TRBJ2-4, with TRBD2 matching 16 bases. V was clipped by 4 bases and J by 9 bases; unmatched bases: 9. Germline V CDR1 and CDR2: GTSNPN, SVGIG (reference sequence). The CDR3 spans 16 residues. The CDR3 DNA reads as TGTGCCTGGAACTCCGGGACTAGCGGGAGGGCCGGCATTCAGTACTTC. Translated, it gives CAWNSGTSGRAGIQYF.

The chain employs TRBV6-5 and TRBJ2-1; TRBD1 might be the D (5 bases). Germline V gene lookup returns CDR1 MNHEY and CDR2 SVGAGI. This CDR3 region has 12 residues. Trimming shortened V by 5 bases and J by 9 bases, and 11 bases separated the two germline ends. CDR3 loop: CASSHQGAEQFF. The CDR3, as DNA: TGTGCCAGCAGTCACCAGGGTGCTGAGCAGTTCTTC.

CDR3 nucleotide sequence: TGTGCCAGCAGCTTTCCATCGCACAATGAGCAGTTCTTC. The encoded protein is CASSFPSHNEQFF. The chain has TRBV7-9 and TRBJ2-1, with D hard to call. The V gene's germline CDR1 is SEHNR and CDR2 FQNEAQ (reference sequence). The CDR3 has 13 residues. V was trimmed by 3 bases and J by 5 bases, leaving 8 bases between them.

V gene TRBV9 combines with J gene TRBJ2-5; the match to TRBD1 covers 7 bases. The CDR3 contains 18 residues. V was pared by 0 bases and J by 0 bases, with 11 bases of the junction left unmatched. Germline V lookup: CDR1 SGDLS, CDR2 YYNGEE. This CDR3 is CASSVVPLDRLYQETQYF. CDR3 nucleotide sequence: TGTGCCAGCAGCGTAGTGCCACTGGACAGGCTGTACCAAGAGACCCAGTACTTC. Using reference TRBV9 and TRBJ2-5 for the parts outside the CDR3, the full variable domain is DSGVTQTPKHLITATGQRVTLRCSPRSGDLSVYWYQQSLDQGLQFLIQYYNGEERAKGNILERFSAQQFPDLHSELNLSSLELGDSALYFCASSVVPLDRLYQETQYFGPGTRLLVL.

The chain uses TRBV18 and TRBJ2-7; TRBD2 matches 7 bases. The ends lost 8 bases at V and 6 bases at J; junction bases unmatched: 10. The germline V gene has CDR1 KGHSH and CDR2 LQKENI. The CDR3 contains 13 residues. CDR3 sequence reads: CASQKTSLAEQYF. CDR3 bases: TGTGCCAGCCAGAAGACTAGCTTGGCCGAGCAGTACTTC. Drawing the rest from reference TRBV18 and TRBJ2-7, the complete variable domain is NAGVMQNPRHLVRRRGQEARLRCSPMKGHSHVYWYRQLPEEGLKFMVYLQKENIIDESGMPKERFSAEFPKEGPSILRIQQVVRGDSAAYFCASQKTSLAEQYFGPGTRLTVT.

This sequence joins TRBV6-5 and TRBJ2-7; a possible D gene is TRBD2 (5 bases). Germline V gives CDR1 MNHEY, CDR2 SVGAGI. This CDR3 has 14 amino acids. V was pared by 6 bases and J by 1 base, with 13 bases between. This CDR3 reads CASSLGRGSYEQYF. DNA for the CDR3: TGTGCCAGCAGCCTAGGCCGGGGATCCTACGAGCAGTACTTC.

The chain has TRBV10-3 and TRBJ2-3, with 9 bases matching TRBD2. The V segment lost 2 bases and the J segment 4 bases; nucleotides outside the gene matches: 4. The CDR3 has 15 amino acids. Germline V gene data show CDR1 as ENHRY and CDR2 as SYGVKD. For the CDR3, the DNA is TGTGCCATCAGTGAGGCGGGAGGGCGCGCAGATACGCAGTATTTT. It yields the protein CAISEAGGRADTQYF.

This clone was detected only a few times. The V call is TRBV30, the J call TRBJ2-7; 8 nucleotides match TRBD1. The CDR3 contains 17 residues. The V gene's germline CDR1 is GTSNPN and CDR2 SVGIG (reference sequence). Trimming cost V 1 base and J 3 bases; bases outside gene matches: 14. The CDR3 region is CAWSDRDRPLQLYEQYF. Here the CDR3 DNA reads TGTGCCTGGAGTGACCGGGACAGGCCTCTTCAACTCTACGAGCAGTACTTC.

This clone was seen a handful of times. The chain uses TRBV18 and TRBJ1-2; 8 bases are shared with TRBD1. The CDR3 totals 15 residues. V trimming: 0 bases; J trimming: 6 bases; junction bases outside the gene matches: 6. Per the germline V gene, CDR1 is KGHSH and CDR2 is LQKENI. The chain's CDR3 is CASSPPGQGVNGYTF. The CDR3, as DNA: TGTGCCAGCTCACCACCAGGACAGGGAGTTAATGGCTACACCTTC.

The CDR3 region is CSVALSSNKFSGNTIYF. DNA of the CDR3: TGCAGCGTTGCTCTCAGCTCGAACAAATTTTCTGGAAACACCATATATTTT. The rearrangement uses TRBV29-1 and TRBJ1-3; no clear D gene. Germline CDR1 reads SQVTM; CDR2 reads ANQGSEA. With 4 bases removed from V and 1 base from J, the gap between germline ends came to 20 bases. The CDR3 extends over 17 amino acids. The full variable domain, in which reference TRBV29-1 and TRBJ1-3 provide the parts outside the CDR3, is SAVISQKPSRDICQRGTSLTIQCQVDSQVTMMFWYRQQPGQSLTLIATANQGSEATYESGFVIDKFPISRPNLTFSTLTVSNMSPEDSSIYLCSVALSSNKFSGNTIYFGEGSWLTVV.

The rearrangement links TRBV5-4 to TRBJ2-7; D not resolved. Trimming shortened V by 1 base and J by 2 bases, and 13 bases separated the two germline ends. This CDR3 is 15 amino acids long. Germline CDR1 and CDR2: SGHNT and YYREEE (reference sequence). The CDR3 spells CASSLSPGDTYEQYF. In DNA form, the CDR3 reads TGTGCCAGCAGCTTGAGCCCCGGAGATACCTACGAGCAGTACTTC.

The V gene is TRBV6-2 or TRBV6-3, the J gene TRBJ2-5; no reliable D call. The CDR3 totals 14 residues. Germline lookup yields CDR1 MNHEY and CDR2 SVGEGT. The V end was cut by 5 bases, the J end by 0 bases, with 10 bases between. This CDR3 reads CASSTRRNQETQYF. As DNA, the CDR3 is TGTGCCAGCAGTACCCGACGAAACCAAGAGACCCAGTACTTC.

The genes are TRBV5-6 and TRBJ2-7; D gene ambiguous. V dropped 2 bases and J dropped 0 bases, with 9 bases sitting between them. Germline V gene lookup returns CDR1 SGHDT and CDR2 YYEEEE. This CDR3 is built from 14 residues. The DNA of the CDR3 is TGTGCCAGCAGCTTCTCAGGAAGCTCCTACGAGCAGTACTTC. Amino acids: CASSFSGSSYEQYF.

V usage is TRBV3-1 (or the pseudogene TRBV3-2) and J usage is TRBJ2-1; TRBD1 agrees at 7 bases. This CDR3 spans 16 amino acids. After removal of 1 base from V and 5 bases from J, the junction contained 8 bases not matched to a gene. Germline V lookup: CDR1 LGHDT, CDR2 YNNKEL (reference sequence). Written as DNA, the CDR3 is TGTGCCAGCAGCCAAGCCCCGGGACAGTCGGACAATGAGCAGTTCTTC. Encoded protein: CASSQAPGQSDNEQFF.

A few counts support this clone. The chain carries TRBV30 and TRBJ1-2, with D possibly being TRBD1 (5 bases). Trimming took 3 bases from V and 4 from J, leaving 9 bases between them. The CDR3 runs to 12 residues. Germline CDR1 and CDR2: GTSNPN and SVGIG (reference sequence). CDR3 in DNA: TGTGCCTGGAGCGTCCAGGGCTATGGCTACACCTTC. Protein sequence: CAWSVQGYGYTF.